Listed below are T cell receptor beta chains from one sample, sequenced in a study of T cell responses to AZD1222 COVID-19 vaccine. Libraries were prepared by immunoSEQ multiplex PCR; TCRdb keeps only in-frame clonotypes and omits some of them. Of roughly 90,000 clones detected, more than 80% appear once; the ten largest clones hold roughly 2.4%. The sequenced sample was peripheral blood, obtained 28 days after the second AZD1222 dose. These TCRs come from an adult who received the AZD1222 COVID-19 vaccine. Each CDR3 is given with its conserved first and last residue. D genes are given only for firm matches. Clone size, where shown, is once, few, many, or a class for clones that have expanded.

V gene	J gene	D gene	clone size	CDR3 DNA	CDR3 protein
TRBV9	TRBJ1-3	-	-	TGTGCCAGCAGCGTCGACCCCACAAACACCATATATTTT	CASSVDPTNTIYF
TRBV30	TRBJ1-5	TRBD1	-	TGTGCCTGGAGTAGTGGGACAGTCGATCAGCCCCAGCATTTT	CAWSSGTVDQPQHF
TRBV5-8	TRBJ1-1	-	once	TGTGCCAGCAGCTTGGGAGGAATTGAAGCTTTCTTT	CASSLGGIEAFF
TRBV15	TRBJ1-5	-	-	TGTGCCACCAGCAGTGCAGGGTTTAACAAGCCCCAGCATTTT	CATSSAGFNKPQHF
TRBV9	TRBJ1-3	-	-	TGTGCCAGCAGCGTAACAGGGCGCTACTCTGGAAACACCATATATTTT	CASSVTGRYSGNTIYF
TRBV2	TRBJ2-1	TRBD2	-	TGTGCCAGCAGTGCGCTAGCGGGGGCAAATGAGCAGTTCTTC	CASSALAGANEQFF
TRBV4-2	TRBJ2-2	-	-	TGTGCCAGCAGCCAAGAGAGGGAGCCCGGGGAGCTGTTTTTT	CASSQEREPGELFF
TRBV6-5	TRBJ1-5	-	-	TGTGCCAGCGAACCGGGAGGGGGTGGCAATCAGCCCCAGCATTTT	CASEPGGGGNQPQHF
TRBV15	TRBJ2-7	-	-	TGTGCCACCAGCAGAGCCCTTCCCAGGGGCGCCTACGAGCAGTACTTC	CATSRALPRGAYEQYF
TRBV7-9	TRBJ1-3	-	once	TGTGCCAGCAGCCGATTGGTTTCGGGCAAGAGCTCTGGAAACACCATATATTTT	CASSRLVSGKSSGNTIYF
TRBV5-1	TRBJ1-2	-	-	TGCGCCAGCAGCTTTGAGGCAAGGGGCTATGGCTACACCTTC	CASSFEARGYGYTF
TRBV6-5	TRBJ2-1	-	-	TGTGCCAGCAGTTACCTCAGGGGAAATGAGCAGTTCTTC	CASSYLRGNEQFF
TRBV11-3	TRBJ1-1	-	once	TGTGCCAGCAGCTTAGAAGGGTCGGACACTGAAGCTTTCTTT	CASSLEGSDTEAFF
TRBV30	TRBJ2-1	-	-	TGTGCCTGGAGGGGACGGGCCTTCTCCTACAATGAGCAGTTCTTC	CAWRGRAFSYNEQFF
TRBV6-2/TRBV6-3	TRBJ2-7	-	-	TGTGCCAGCAGTTGGAAGGGGGGCGGCTACGAGCAGTACTTC	CASSWKGGGYEQYF
TRBV6-5	TRBJ1-2	-	-	TGTGCCAGCAGTTACTCGCCCGGTTACTATGGCTACACCTTC	CASSYSPGYYGYTF
TRBV9	TRBJ2-7	TRBD1	-	TGTGCCAGCAGCGCTGGGACAGGGTCACAGCAGTACTTC	CASSAGTGSQQYF
TRBV10-3	TRBJ2-2	TRBD2	once	TGTGCCATCAGTGAACTAGCGGGAGTCTCCGGGGAGCTGTTTTTT	CAISELAGVSGELFF
TRBV29-1	TRBJ1-2	-	-	TGCAGCGCAGAGGGTCGGGGGAAGAACTATGGCTACACCTTC	CSAEGRGKNYGYTF
TRBV12-3/TRBV12-4	TRBJ1-1	-	-	TGTGCCAGCAGTTTACGCAGGGGCACTGAAGCTTTCTTT	CASSLRRGTEAFF
TRBV7-3	TRBJ2-7	TRBD1	-	TGTGCCAGCAGCTCGTACCCGGGACAGACCTACGAGCAGTACTTC	CASSSYPGQTYEQYF
TRBV21-1	TRBJ2-1	-	few	TGTGCCAGCAGCCCCCGTTGGAGCCCAAGCTCCTACAATGAGCAGTTCTTC	CASSPRWSPSSYNEQFF
TRBV6-4	TRBJ2-1	-	-	TGTGCCAGCAGTGACGTGGGCCTAGCTCTAAATGAGCAGTTCTTC	CASSDVGLALNEQFF
TRBV4-1	TRBJ2-3	TRBD2	medium-sized	TGCGCCAGCAGCCAAGAGCGGGGGGGCCCAGATACGCAGTATTTT	CASSQERGGPDTQYF
TRBV9	TRBJ1-2	-	-	TGTGCCAGCAGCGTACGATCTGGGGAGGGATTTGGCTACACCTTC	CASSVRSGEGFGYTF
TRBV19	TRBJ1-4	-	-	TGTGCCAGTAGTATGTGGACGGAAAATGAAAAACTGTTTTTT	CASSMWTENEKLFF
TRBV12-3/TRBV12-4	TRBJ1-1	-	-	TGTGCCAGCAGCCCTCAAATAGGCACTGAAGCTTTCTTT	CASSPQIGTEAFF
TRBV18	TRBJ1-2	TRBD1	-	TGTGTCAGCTCACCAGAACGGACAGGGGCCTATGGCTACACCTTC	CVSSPERTGAYGYTF
TRBV4-2	TRBJ2-5	-	-	TGTGCCAGCAGCCAAGAAATGGGTCTCTCCACGAGGGCCCAGTACTTC	CASSQEMGLSTRAQYF
TRBV30	TRBJ2-7	TRBD1	-	TGTGCCTGGAGGGAGACAGGGGGCGGATACGAGCAGTACTTC	CAWRETGGGYEQYF
TRBV30	TRBJ1-2	TRBD1	-	TGTGCCTGGAGAGCCAGGGGGCGCCGTGGGGGCTATGGCTACACCTTC	CAWRARGRRGGYGYTF
TRBV5-1	TRBJ1-1	-	-	TGCGCCAGCAGCTTGGAAATTTCAGGCACTGAAGCTTTCTTT	CASSLEISGTEAFF
TRBV2	TRBJ1-2	-	-	TGTGCCAGCAGCTCAGGGGATCGGGGATATGGCTACACCTTC	CASSSGDRGYGYTF
TRBV19	TRBJ1-1	TRBD1	-	TGTGCCAGTAGTTCCTCCGGGACAGCAATGAACACTGAAGCTTTCTTT	CASSSSGTAMNTEAFF
TRBV5-6	TRBJ2-1	TRBD2	-	TGTGCCAGCAGCCCACTAGCGGGGGGGCAGAATGAGCAGTTCTTC	CASSPLAGGQNEQFF
TRBV12-3/TRBV12-4	TRBJ1-2	-	-	TGTGCCAGCAGCCTGACAGCCGGAGGCTACACCTTC	CASSLTAGGYTF
TRBV5-1	TRBJ1-1	-	-	TGCGCCAGCAGCTTGCCACCCCGAACTGAAGCTTTCTTT	CASSLPPRTEAFF
TRBV19	TRBJ1-5	TRBD1	-	TGTGCCAGTAGTATATTGTGGGACAGGGCTAGTCAGCCCCAGCATTTT	CASSILWDRASQPQHF
TRBV7-2	TRBJ1-1	TRBD1	-	TGTGCCAGCAGCTCCTCCGGGACAGGGGCTTTTGACACTGAAGCTTTCTTT	CASSSSGTGAFDTEAFF
TRBV6-4	TRBJ1-2	TRBD1	-	TGTGCCAGCAGTGACGGGACAGGGAATAATGGCTACACCTTC	CASSDGTGNNGYTF
TRBV9	TRBJ2-5	-	once	TGTGCCAGCAGCGTCAGGTCCGCAGGGGAGACCCAGTACTTC	CASSVRSAGETQYF
TRBV9	TRBJ2-7	-	-	TGTGCCAGCAGCGAGTCGATCGATACATCCTCCTACGAGCAGTACTTC	CASSESIDTSSYEQYF
TRBV30	TRBJ1-1	-	-	TGTGCCTGGAGACGGGGGCAGCGACGGACCTACCTCCTGAACACTGAAGCTTTCTTT	CAWRRGQRRTYLLNTEAFF
TRBV6-5	TRBJ1-1	-	-	TGTGCCAGCAGTTACTCGGCGGCCATGAACACTGAAGCTTTCTTT	CASSYSAAMNTEAFF
TRBV2	TRBJ2-1	TRBD2	-	TGTGCCAGCACCTTGAGCGGGGCCTACAATGAGCAGTTCTTC	CASTLSGAYNEQFF
TRBV19	TRBJ1-2	-	-	TGTGCCAGTAGTAGACCTGATCGGTATAACTATGGCTACACCTTC	CASSRPDRYNYGYTF